Below are 28 T cell receptor beta chains sequenced from a single sample in a study of identifying expanded T cells in peripheral blood. Sequenced by immunoSEQ multiplex PCR; TCRdb stores in-frame clones only, minus some. Here the sample spans 100,000 to 150,000 clones, approximately 88% being singletons. Sequencing was done on a sample of blood. These receptors all stem from a person aged 18 to 70 in good health.

The chain couples TRBV19 to TRBJ2-7, with D maybe TRBD2 (6 bases). Trimming stripped 5 bases from V and 3 bases from J, with 17 bases between. The CDR3 has 15 residues. The germline CDR1 and CDR2 sequences are LNHDA and SQIVND (reference sequence). The CDR3 here is CASSPTGYGGYEQYF. CDR3 in DNA: TGTGCCAGTAGTCCTACGGGGTACGGGGGCTACGAGCAGTACTTC.

The chain uses TRBV9 and TRBJ1-1, with D possibly TRBD1 on 5 matching bases. Germline CDR1 and CDR2: SGDLS and YYNGEE. The CDR3 covers 15 residues. Between the trimmed V and J ends, which lost 0 bases and 1 base, there was a span of 10 bases. CDR3 nucleotide sequence: TGTGCCAGCAGCGTAGGAGGGGACCCGAACACTGAAGCTTTCTTT. This translates into CASSVGGDPNTEAFF.

The rearrangement links TRBV7-2 to TRBJ2-7; TRBD2 matches at 10 bases. The CDR3 contains 14 residues. V gave up 5 bases and J gave up 0 bases; unmatched junction bases: 1. CDR1 SGHTA and CDR2 FQGNSA come from the germline V gene. The CDR3 DNA is TGTGCCAGCAGCCCTAGCGGGAGCTCCTACGAGCAGTACTTC. It is translated as CASSPSGSSYEQYF.

V gene TRBV7-9 combines with J gene TRBJ1-1, with D perhaps TRBD1 (5 bases). The V end lost 3 bases, the J end lost 6 bases, and 14 bases lay between the germline ends. The CDR3 runs 14 residues. CDR1 and CDR2 from the germline V gene are SEHNR and FQNEAQ (reference sequence). The CDR3 DNA is TGTGCCAGCAGCTTCGTACTGACAGTATCTGAAGCTTTCTTT. Translated, it gives CASSFVLTVSEAFF.

This chain connects TRBV7-9 to TRBJ2-5, with D perhaps TRBD1 (5 bases). This CDR3 region has 13 residues. V shed 3 bases and J shed 5 bases, with 10 bases lying between them. Germline V lookup: CDR1 SEHNR, CDR2 FQNEAQ (reference sequence). CDR3 sequence reads: CASSFGPGETQYF. Written as DNA, the CDR3 is TGTGCCAGCAGCTTCGGCCCAGGGGAGACCCAGTACTTC.

The rearrangement links TRBV7-9 to TRBJ1-5, with 10 bases lining up with TRBD1. This CDR3 is built from 16 residues. CDR1 SEHNR and CDR2 FQNEAQ come from the germline V gene (reference sequence). The J segment lost 4 bases and the V segment lost 6 bases, leaving 9 bases of the junction unmatched. The CDR3 loop reads CASSIGTGVVNQPQHF. In DNA form, the CDR3 reads TGTGCCAGCAGTATCGGGACAGGGGTTGTTAATCAGCCCCAGCATTTT.

For the CDR3, the DNA is TGTGCCAGCAGCTTAGTGGGGCGTGGATCACCGAACACTGAAGCTTTCTTT. Translating gives CASSLVGRGSPNTEAFF. The chain links TRBV7-7 to TRBJ1-1; D is perhaps TRBD1 (5 bases). Trimming stripped 1 base from V and 1 base from J, with 16 bases between. Germline values: CDR1 SSHAT, CDR2 FNYEAQ (reference sequence). The CDR3 runs 17 residues.

The rearrangement joins TRBV18 to TRBJ2-7; D call uncertain. The germline V gene encodes CDR1 KGHSH and CDR2 LQKENI. CDR3 size: 14 residues. Trimming cost V 3 bases and J 7 bases, with 16 bases left between them. The CDR3: CASSPSGRVREQYF. CDR3 sequence (DNA): TGTGCCAGCTCACCCTCCGGACGGGTCCGGGAGCAGTACTTC.

This clone showed up just once. The CDR3 here is CASSYQTGLYEQYF. The CDR3 DNA reads TGTGCCAGCAGCTATCAGACCGGGCTCTACGAGCAGTACTTC. The chain links TRBV7-2 to TRBJ2-7; D ambiguous. Germline lookup yields CDR1 SGHTA and CDR2 FQGNSA. The CDR3 has 14 amino acids. Trimming left V 4 bases short and J 3 bases short, with 13 bases between.

V gene TRBV5-4 combines with J gene TRBJ2-5; D might be TRBD1 (5 bases). V was pared by 0 bases and J by 5 bases, with 14 bases between. This CDR3 comprises 15 residues. From germline, CDR1 is SGHNT and CDR2 YYREEE (reference sequence). The CDR3 coding sequence is TGTGCCAGCAGCTTGGGGGGCAGGGTCGGGGAGACCCAGTACTTC. Protein: CASSLGGRVGETQYF.

The chain recombines TRBV2 with TRBJ1-2, with 8 bases matching TRBD1. The germline gives CDR1 SNHLY, CDR2 FYNNEI. There are 14 residues in the CDR3. Trimming took 7 bases from V and 8 from J; bases not matched to a gene: 12. CDR3 nucleotide sequence: TGTGCCAGCAAATGGACAGGGATGCGCGGAGGCTACACCTTC. It specifies CASKWTGMRGGYTF.

The V and J genes are TRBV6-5 and TRBJ1-2, with D possibly TRBD1 on 5 matching bases. CDR1 and CDR2 (germline): MNHEY, SVGAGI. The CDR3 runs to 15 residues. The V end was cut by 4 bases, the J end by 6 bases, with 18 bases between. The CDR3 reads CASSSLGGNFNGYTF. In DNA, the CDR3 is TGTGCCAGCAGTTCCCTGGGGGGGAATTTTAATGGCTACACCTTC.

J is TRBJ2-1 and V is TRBV6-5, with a tentative D call TRBD1 (5 bases). The CDR3 sequence is 11 residues long. CDR1 and CDR2 from the germline V gene are MNHEY and SVGAGI. The V and J ends lost 8 bases and 7 bases respectively, with 9 bases between them. The CDR3 bases are TGTGCCAGCTCCGGACATAATGAGCAGTTCTTC. Protein: CASSGHNEQFF.

The rearrangement links TRBV7-2 to TRBJ2-1, with 8 nucleotides matching TRBD2. The V gene end was trimmed by 3 bases and the J gene end by 4 bases; junction bases not matched to a gene: 2. The CDR3 is 14 residues long. The germline V gene has CDR1 SGHTA and CDR2 FQGNSA. As DNA, the CDR3 is TGTGCCAGCAGCTTGGGACTAGAATACAATGAGCAGTTCTTC. It is translated as CASSLGLEYNEQFF.

This sequence joins TRBV7-9 and TRBJ2-3; D gene ambiguous. The length of the CDR3 is 16 residues. CDR1 and CDR2 (germline): SEHNR, FQNEAQ (reference sequence). Trimming pared 5 bases from V and 0 bases from J, leaving 15 bases between. The CDR3 nucleotides are TGTGCCAGCAGCCTAGTAATTGTTACTAGCACAGATACGCAGTATTTT. The encoded protein is CASSLVIVTSTDTQYF.

This chain links TRBV2 with TRBJ1-4, with TRBD1 matching 7 bases. The V segment lost 7 bases and the J segment 7 bases; nucleotides outside the gene matches: 6. The CDR3 has 13 amino acids. Germline values: CDR1 SNHLY, CDR2 FYNNEI. In DNA form, the CDR3 reads TGTGCCAGCATGATACAGGGGATTGAAAAACTGTTTTTT. This gives the protein CASMIQGIEKLFF.

A few counts support this clone. The rearrangement joins TRBV25-1 to TRBJ1-2; 9 bases align to TRBD1. This CDR3 spans 15 amino acids. The trim removed 5 bases at V and 7 bases at J, leaving 11 bases unmatched. CDR1 is MGHDK, CDR2 SYGVNS, per germline. The chain's CDR3 is CASSLDGQGRSGYTF. The DNA for the CDR3 is TGTGCCAGCAGTCTAGATGGACAGGGGAGGTCTGGCTACACCTTC.

J is TRBJ1-5 and V is TRBV28; 9 bases agree with TRBD1. Germline V CDR1 and CDR2: MDHEN, SYDVKM. CDR3 length equals 18 residues. The junction had 10 bases not matched to a gene; V was cut back by 3 bases and J by 1 base. The DNA for the CDR3 is TGTGCCAGCAGTTTCCCACTCGGCGGGACAGGGAGCAATCAGCCCCAGCATTTT. It yields the protein CASSFPLGGTGSNQPQHF.

This clone was seen once. The V and J genes are TRBV30 and TRBJ1-2; D unresolved. V lost 0 bases to trimming and J lost 5 bases, with 10 bases between them. CDR3 length: 13 amino acids. Germline V gene data show CDR1 as GTSNPN and CDR2 as SVGIG (reference sequence). CDR3 DNA sequence: TGTGCCTGGAGTGTACTTCTCCCATATGGCTACACCTTC. Translation: CAWSVLLPYGYTF.

This clone was seen just once. This chain joins TRBV9 and TRBJ1-1; perhaps TRBD1 as D (5 bases). CDR3 length: 13 residues. V dropped 4 bases and J dropped 6 bases, with 13 bases sitting between them. Germline V gene sequence: CDR1 SGDLS, CDR2 YYNGEE. DNA for the CDR3: TGTGCCAGCAGCCAGGGCGGAGACCCTGAAGCTTTCTTT. It encodes CASSQGGDPEAFF.

This clone was found a few times. The genes are TRBV5-8 and TRBJ2-5; 7 nucleotides line up with TRBD2. The junction had 14 bases not matched to a gene; V was cut back by 4 bases and J by 5 bases. From germline, CDR1 is SGHTS and CDR2 YDEGEE. The CDR3 has 16 residues. CDR3 region: CASSLGDYSTVETQYF. The CDR3 nucleotides are TGTGCCAGCAGCCTAGGGGACTACAGTACGGTTGAGACCCAGTACTTC.

This clone has a single count. Mismatch with germline at one junction end may stem from a read error. CDR3 in amino acids: CASSPLGEPVIF. DNA of the CDR3: TGCGCCAGCAGCCCGTTAGGGGAACCGGTAATCTTT. V is TRBV5-1 and J is TRBJ1-1, with a weak D call TRBD1 (5 bases). Germline CDR1 and CDR2: SGHRS and YFSETQ. The CDR3 spans 12 residues. Together with reference TRBV5-1 and TRBJ1-1, the CDR3 gives the full variable domain: KAGVTQTPRYLIKTRGQQVTLSCSPISGHRSVSWYQQTPGQGLQFLFEYFSETQRNKGNFPGRFSGRQFSNSRSEMNVSTLELGDSALYLCASSPLGEPVIFGQGTRLTVV.

V and J are TRBV10-3 and TRBJ2-7; D remains ambiguous. The CDR3 length is 13 residues. Trimming pared 2 bases from V and 3 bases from J, leaving 8 bases between. Germline CDR1 ENHRY, CDR2 SYGVKD. The CDR3 here is CAISEGVDYEQYF. The DNA of the CDR3 is TGTGCCATCAGTGAGGGAGTAGACTACGAGCAGTACTTC.

This chain connects TRBV5-6 to TRBJ2-7; perhaps TRBD1 as D (6 bases). Trimming took off 2 bases at V and 2 bases at J, with 17 bases between the two ends. Germline CDR1 SGHDT, CDR2 YYEEEE. The CDR3 is 16 amino acids. The CDR3 loop reads CASSLLTGTWTYEQYF. The CDR3 DNA follows: TGTGCCAGCAGCTTATTAACCGGGACATGGACCTACGAGCAGTACTTC.

The genes are TRBV6-5 and TRBJ1-2; possible D gene TRBD1, 5 bases. Germline lookup yields CDR1 MNHEY and CDR2 SVGAGI. This CDR3 spans 14 amino acids. Trimming cost V 2 bases and J 4 bases, with 11 bases left between them. CDR3 residues: CASSYTTDFYGYTF. CDR3 sequence (DNA): TGTGCCAGCAGTTACACGACAGATTTCTATGGCTACACCTTC.

The genes are TRBV18 and TRBJ2-7, with D hard to call. V lost 0 bases, J lost 5 bases, and 11 bases lay in between. The CDR3 is 14 amino acids. CDR1 is KGHSH and CDR2 is LQKENI in the germline V gene. The CDR3 here is CASSPPNSLNEQYF. CDR3 sequence (DNA): TGTGCCAGCTCACCACCGAACAGTCTCAACGAGCAGTACTTC.

About this clone itself: Relative to the germline gene, one junction end is altered; a read error may explain this. The same CDR3 arises from other DNA sequences in this sample as well. This chain links TRBV12-5 with TRBJ1-5; 7 bases map to TRBD1. The CDR3 runs to 14 residues. Germline CDR1 is LGHNT and CDR2 is FRNRAP. The CDR3 spells CASGSTGPNQPQHF. DNA of the CDR3: TGCGCTAGTGGTTCGACAGGGCCCAATCAGCCCCAGCATTTT.

This clone has more than one count but fewer than ten. The chain uses TRBV7-9 and TRBJ1-6, with a possible D match to TRBD1 (5 bases). The germline V and J ends were trimmed by 2 bases and 6 bases, with 8 bases remaining between them. The CDR3 extends over 14 amino acids. Germline lookup yields CDR1 SEHNR and CDR2 FQNEAQ (reference sequence). The CDR3 bases are TGTGCCAGCAGCTTACAGGGCGGTAATTCACCCCTCCACTTT. This codes for CASSLQGGNSPLHF.